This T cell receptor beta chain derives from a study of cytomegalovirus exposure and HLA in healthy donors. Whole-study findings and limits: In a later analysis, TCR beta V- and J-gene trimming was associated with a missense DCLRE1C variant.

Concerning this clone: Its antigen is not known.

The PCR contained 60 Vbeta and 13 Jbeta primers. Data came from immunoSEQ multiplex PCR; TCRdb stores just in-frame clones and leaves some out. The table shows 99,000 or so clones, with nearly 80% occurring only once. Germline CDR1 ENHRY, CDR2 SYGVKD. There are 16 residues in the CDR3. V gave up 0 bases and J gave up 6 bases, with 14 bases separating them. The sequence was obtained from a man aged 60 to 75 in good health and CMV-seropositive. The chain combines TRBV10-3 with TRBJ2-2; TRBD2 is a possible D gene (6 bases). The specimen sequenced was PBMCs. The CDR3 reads CAISESEGTGAGELFF. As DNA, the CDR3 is TGTGCCATCAGTGAGTCGGAAGGAACGGGGGCCGGGGAGCTGTTTTTT.